Presented here are 25 T cell receptor beta chains from one specimen sequenced in a study of shared clonotypes between healthy human individuals. Method: immunoSEQ multiplex PCR; TCRdb's copy keeps in-frame clones and lacks some. The sample yields 2 million to 3 million clones, about 92% seen once. What was sequenced was naive CD4+ T cells sorted from blood. Subset denoted: CD45RA+ positively selected. The receptor source for this set is a man between 18 and 35 years old in good health.

This clone is a singleton in its sample. This sequence joins TRBV4-3 and TRBJ2-7; no definite D call. The CDR3 is 14 residues long. V was pared by 1 base and J by 5 bases, with 12 bases between. CDR1 and CDR2 (germline): LGHNA, YSLEER. DNA of the CDR3: TGCGCCAGCAGCCAAGCCCCCCAGCGCCACGAGCAGTACTTC. Protein product: CASSQAPQRHEQYF.

Remarks on this clone: One end of the junction is discordant with germline, which a read error may explain. The chain joins TRBV4-3 to TRBJ2-7; D may be TRBD1 (5 bases). Germline CDR1 is LGHNA and CDR2 is YSLEER. CDR3 size: 9 residues. The CDR3 loop reads CASSQGDSF. Written as DNA, the CDR3 is TGCGCCAGCAGCCAAGGCGACAGCTTC.

CDR3: CASPSPGLADFTDTQYF. CDR3 nucleotides: TGTGCCAGCCCTTCCCCGGGACTAGCGGATTTCACAGATACGCAGTATTTT. The chain couples TRBV28 to TRBJ2-3; 11 bases fit TRBD2. This CDR3 has 17 amino acids. Germline values: CDR1 MDHEN, CDR2 SYDVKM. V gave up 8 bases and J gave up 2 bases; unmatched junction bases: 12.

The chain combines TRBV2 with TRBJ2-3, with 7 bases matching TRBD2. The CDR3 extends over 16 amino acids. Trimming at V came to 1 base and at J to 1 base, leaving 5 bases not matched to a gene. The germline gives CDR1 SNHLY, CDR2 FYNNEI. CDR3 in DNA: TGTGCCAGCAGTGAAGGACTAGCCCTTCGCACAGATACGCAGTATTTT. This codes for CASSEGLALRTDTQYF.

The V and J genes are TRBV30 and TRBJ2-7; TRBD2 matches 11 bases. This CDR3 region has 14 residues. Germline V gene sequence: CDR1 GTSNPN, CDR2 SVGIG (reference sequence). The junction had 4 bases not matched to a gene; V was cut back by 4 bases and J by 2 bases. Here the CDR3 reads CAWITSGGTYEQYF. In DNA, the CDR3 is TGTGCCTGGATTACTAGCGGGGGAACCTACGAGCAGTACTTC.

Comments on this clone: This sample also contains other DNA sequences that code for the same CDR3. The chain employs TRBV6-6 and TRBJ1-1; D perhaps matches TRBD1 (5 bases). This CDR3 contains 14 residues. Germline V CDR1 and CDR2: MNHNY, SVGAGI (reference sequence). Trimming removed 2 bases from V and 1 base from J, with 8 bases in between. CDR3 nucleotides: TGTGCCAGCAGTTACCTCACAGGGAACACTGAAGCTTTCTTT. The encoded protein is CASSYLTGNTEAFF.

Worth noting for this clone: Additional DNA sequences in this sample encode the identical CDR3. This sequence joins TRBV5-1 and TRBJ2-5; D unclear. V gave up 0 bases and J gave up 2 bases, with 8 bases separating them. The germline V gene encodes CDR1 SGHRS and CDR2 YFSETQ. The CDR3 consists of 14 residues. The CDR3 spells CASSLEGRQETQYF. Here the CDR3 DNA reads TGCGCCAGCAGCTTGGAGGGCCGTCAAGAGACCCAGTACTTC.

CDR3 protein: CASSPSGTGYYEQYF. The CDR3 DNA is TGTGCCAGCAGCCCCTCCGGGACAGGGTATTACGAGCAGTACTTC. The J gene is TRBJ2-7, the V gene TRBV6-5; the match to TRBD1 covers 9 bases. Germline CDR1 MNHEY, CDR2 SVGAGI. V lost 6 bases, J lost 4 bases, and 10 bases stayed unmatched. This CDR3 spans 15 amino acids.

The chain couples TRBV9 to TRBJ2-5; tentatively, D is TRBD1 (5 bases). The germline CDR1 and CDR2 sequences are SGDLS and YYNGEE. Deletions cut 0 bases from V and 1 base from J, with 13 bases between. The CDR3 has 16 amino acids. CDR3 in DNA: TGTGCCAGCAGCGTAGCCCCCCGTGACAGCCAAGAGACCCAGTACTTC. Translation gives CASSVAPRDSQETQYF. Using reference TRBV9 and TRBJ2-5 for the parts outside the CDR3, the full variable domain is DSGVTQTPKHLITATGQRVTLRCSPRSGDLSVYWYQQSLDQGLQFLIQYYNGEERAKGNILERFSAQQFPDLHSELNLSSLELGDSALYFCASSVAPRDSQETQYFGPGTRLLVL.

Comment on this clone: The same CDR3 arises from other DNA sequences in this sample as well. The chain links TRBV18 to TRBJ2-7; no definite D call. The CDR3 runs 13 residues. Germline values: CDR1 KGHSH, CDR2 LQKENI. Trimming took off 3 bases at V and 3 bases at J, with 9 bases between the two ends. The CDR3 DNA is TGTGCCAGCTCACCGCCGACGGTCTACGAGCAGTACTTC. Protein product: CASSPPTVYEQYF.

The chain employs TRBV6-5 and TRBJ1-1; 7 nucleotides align to TRBD1. The length of the CDR3 is 14 residues. The V segment lost 5 bases and the J segment 10 bases; nucleotides outside the gene matches: 13. Germline V lookup: CDR1 MNHEY, CDR2 SVGAGI. The CDR3 sequence: CASSPTGVIVSAFF. The CDR3 nucleotides are TGTGCCAGCAGTCCAACAGGGGTTATAGTCTCAGCTTTCTTT.

This chain uses TRBV10-3 with TRBJ2-3, with D unresolved. The CDR3 length is 14 residues. V dropped 0 bases and J dropped 8 bases, with 12 bases sitting between them. Germline V gene data show CDR1 as ENHRY and CDR2 as SYGVKD. CDR3 nucleotide sequence: TGTGCCATCAGTGAGTCGATAGCTGGCGGTACGCAGTATTTT. This sequence encodes CAISESIAGGTQYF.

Only a few counts were recorded for this clone. The chain links TRBV2 to TRBJ2-5; TRBD2 is a possible D gene (5 bases). The CDR3 length is 14 residues. Germline V gene sequence: CDR1 SNHLY, CDR2 FYNNEI. Trimming left V 3 bases short and J 2 bases short, with 10 bases between. The CDR3 loop is CASSDWTDQETQYF. CDR3 nucleotide sequence: TGTGCCAGCAGTGATTGGACTGATCAAGAGACCCAGTACTTC.

This chain connects TRBV30 to TRBJ1-5; D uncertain. Trimming shortened V by 1 base and J by 5 bases, and 9 bases separated the two germline ends. Germline CDR1 GTSNPN, CDR2 SVGIG (reference sequence). The CDR3 covers 13 residues. DNA of the CDR3: TGTGCCTGGAGTGCCCGGGAGGATCAGCCCCAGCATTTT. The encoded protein is CAWSAREDQPQHF.

The chain couples TRBV7-2 to TRBJ2-7; D not certain. The CDR3 runs 14 residues. Germline CDR1 is SGHTA and CDR2 is FQGNSA. Trimming pared 2 bases from V and 0 bases from J, leaving 8 bases between. The CDR3 nucleotides are TGTGCCAGCAGCTTAAGTCCTCTCTCCTACGAGCAGTACTTC. Protein product: CASSLSPLSYEQYF.

The V and J genes are TRBV11-2 and TRBJ2-2, with 12 nucleotides matching TRBD2. Germline loops: CDR1 SGHAT, CDR2 FQNNGV. V shed 2 bases, J shed 6 bases, and the junction held 4 bases outside the gene matches. The CDR3 is made up of 16 amino acids. The CDR3 sequence: CASSLTSGRTSGELFF. The CDR3 DNA reads TGTGCCAGCAGCTTAACTAGCGGGAGGACCTCCGGGGAGCTGTTTTTT.

The sample holds a few counts of this clone. An end of the junction differs from the germline gene, which may be a read error. The gene calls are TRBV7-6 and TRBJ1-4; TRBD1 matches 9 bases. The germline V gene encodes CDR1 SGHVS and CDR2 FNYEAQ. This CDR3 spans 17 amino acids. In DNA form, the CDR3 reads TGTGCCAGCAGCTTAGGGGGACCGGGACAGGGAGGTGAACAACTGTTTTTT. Encoded protein: CASSLGGPGQGGEQLFF.

The gene calls are TRBV5-4 and TRBJ1-2; D is perhaps TRBD1 (5 bases). Trimming pared 2 bases from V and 1 base from J, leaving 15 bases between. The CDR3 spans 16 residues. Germline V gene sequence: CDR1 SGHNT, CDR2 YYREEE (reference sequence). The DNA of the CDR3 is TGTGCCAGCAGCTTTAGCGCCGGGGGGGGTAACTATGGCTACACCTTC. It specifies CASSFSAGGGNYGYTF.

V usage is TRBV6-5 and J usage is TRBJ1-5; D unresolved. Trimming left V 8 bases short and J 4 bases short, with 9 bases between. Germline V CDR1 and CDR2: MNHEY, SVGAGI. CDR3 length equals 12 residues. The CDR3 region has the DNA TGTGCCAGCGGACCGAAAAATCAGCCCCAGCATTTT. Its protein product is CASGPKNQPQHF.

This clone was seen a single time. The rearrangement uses TRBV4-1 and TRBJ2-7; D possibly corresponds to TRBD1 (6 bases). The ends were cut back, 3 bases at V and 2 bases at J, with 11 bases in the middle. The CDR3 is made up of 14 amino acids. The germline CDR1 and CDR2 sequences are MGHRA and YSYEKL. CDR3 region: CASSHRQGTYEQYF. In DNA, the CDR3 is TGCGCCAGCAGCCATAGGCAGGGGACCTACGAGCAGTACTTC.

J is TRBJ2-7 and V is TRBV5-4; TRBD2 is a possible D gene (6 bases). The germline gives CDR1 SGHNT, CDR2 YYREEE (reference sequence). The CDR3 spans 15 residues. Trimming took 3 bases from V and 2 from J, leaving 15 bases between them. Here the CDR3 reads CASSYGGQAPYEQYF. CDR3 coding DNA: TGTGCCAGCAGCTACGGGGGTCAAGCCCCCTACGAGCAGTACTTC.

For the CDR3, the DNA is TGTGCCAGCAGTAGGGACCCCTCCTACAATGAGCAGTTCTTC. This translates into CASSRDPSYNEQFF. The rearrangement uses TRBV6-4 and TRBJ2-1; D might be TRBD1 or TRBD2, each matching 5 bases. V was pared by 5 bases and J by 0 bases, with 8 bases between. Looked up from germline, CDR1 is MRHNA and CDR2 is SNTAGT. The CDR3 runs 14 residues.

The V call is TRBV5-1, the J call TRBJ2-3; 7 bases map to TRBD1. Germline loops: CDR1 SGHRS, CDR2 YFSETQ. The CDR3 runs 15 residues. V dropped 2 bases and J dropped 1; count of bases not matched to a gene: 4. The CDR3 region has the DNA TGCGCCAGCAGCTTCGAGGGGGCGCGCACAGATACGCAGTATTTT. Its translation is CASSFEGARTDTQYF. Variable domain in full (rest from reference TRBV5-1 and TRBJ2-3): KAGVTQTPRYLIKTRGQQVTLSCSPISGHRSVSWYQQTPGQGLQFLFEYFSETQRNKGNFPGRFSGRQFSNSRSEMNVSTLELGDSALYLCASSFEGARTDTQYFGPGTRLTVL.

The genes are TRBV27 and TRBJ2-5, with 11 positions matching TRBD2. The last part of the DNA fits TRBJ2-7 better; the J call may be wrong. The length of the CDR3 is 15 residues. Germline CDR1 is MNHEY and CDR2 is SMNVEV (reference sequence). The CDR3 coding sequence is TGTGCCAGCAGTTTACTAGCGGGAGGATCCTACGAGCAGTACTTC. This codes for CASSLLAGGSYEQYF.

The chain carries TRBV5-6 and TRBJ2-5; D possibly corresponds to TRBD2 (5 bases). The CDR3 has 14 amino acids. Trimming cost V 2 bases and J 7 bases, with 15 bases left between them. Germline V gene data show CDR1 as SGHDT and CDR2 as YYEEEE. The DNA of the CDR3 is TGTGCCAGCAGCTTACTCGGGTCTGGAGGGACCCAGTACTTC. The encoded protein is CASSLLGSGGTQYF.